This TCR beta chain is from a study of Ad26.COV2.S vaccination and SARS-CoV-2 variants. Findings and caveats of the study: Once vaccination had occurred, spike-specific CD8+ and CD4+ T cell responses reportedly showed substantial breadth.

The treatment denotes: 15 to 20 received Ad26.COV2.S at low or high dose, single or two shots; several received placebo; per-sample allocation not given. Sampling took place 63 days after the first vaccine or placebo injection. TCRdb's table, derived via immunoSEQ multiplex PCR, lists solely in-frame clones and lacks some. The data contain fewer than 400,000 clones, 75% to 90% of them singletons. CDR1 SGHNT and CDR2 YYREEE come from the germline V gene (reference sequence). The V and J ends lost 0 bases and 5 bases respectively, with 17 bases between them. The CDR3 has 16 amino acids. This clone was observed a handful of times. Its cognate antigen is unknown.

The gene calls are TRBV5-4 and TRBJ2-5, with a possible D match to TRBD2 (7 bases). This clonotype originated in a person aged 18 to 65 who received the Ad26.COV2.S COVID-19 vaccine or a placebo. The sample here was peripheral blood, taken in a trial of Ad26.COV2.S vaccine versus placebo. This CDR3 reads CASSLEAAGAGETQYF. The CDR3 DNA reads TGTGCCAGCAGCTTGGAGGCTGCGGGGGCGGGTGAGACCCAGTACTTC.